This T cell receptor (beta chain) was sequenced for a study of T cell changes during pregnancy in multiple sclerosis. The ends were cut back, 2 bases at V and 2 bases at J, with 10 bases in the middle. From germline, CDR1 is SGDLS and CDR2 YYNGEE. This CDR3 spans 14 amino acids. Some clones are missing from TCRdb's copy, which holds only in-frame ones; the method was immunoSEQ multiplex PCR. Of fewer than 35,000 clones in the sample, 90% were seen once. The sequencing used CD8+ T cells from peripheral blood mononuclear cells, collected in the second trimester of pregnancy. This TCR was sampled from a female donor with multiple sclerosis, enrolled in a pregnancy study. This sequence joins TRBV9 and TRBJ2-5; D is perhaps TRBD2 (6 bases). The CDR3 DNA follows: TGTGCCAGCAGCGTGTCGGGAGTACAAGAGACCCAGTACTTC. The encoded protein is CASSVSGVQETQYF.